The 11 T cell receptor beta chains below were found in one sample sequenced in a study of early T cells in non-severe SARS-CoV-2 infection. One entry per CDR3 protein, called by TCRdb with MiXCR from the 5' RACE reads. The sample carries about 80,000 distinct CDR3 sequences, around 11% recorded once. The sequenced sample was whole blood. Receptors were obtained from an adult who was a healthcare worker with PCR-confirmed SARS-CoV-2 infection or an uninfected control (not recorded which).

In this sample, this clonotype turned up a few times. The chain couples TRBV9 to TRBJ2-5; 11 bases map to TRBD2. Germline V lookup: CDR1 SGDLS, CDR2 YYNGEE. With V trimmed by 3 bases and J by 5 bases, 6 bases remained unmatched. This CDR3 has 15 amino acids. The DNA of the CDR3 is TGTGCCAGCAGCGGGGCCGGGACTAGCGGCGAGACCCAGTACTTC. Translation: CASSGAGTSGETQYF.

The V and J genes are TRBV5-4 and TRBJ2-1, with TRBD1 matching 10 bases. Trimming cost V 0 bases and J 3 bases; bases outside gene matches: 9. CDR3 length: 18 amino acids. Germline loops: CDR1 SGHNT, CDR2 YYREEE (reference sequence). The DNA for the CDR3 is TGTGCCAGCAGCTTGGTTGGGACAGGGGTAGCGGTCTACAATGAGCAGTTCTTC. As protein: CASSLVGTGVAVYNEQFF.

This clonotype was seen ten or more times. This chain joins TRBV5-1 and TRBJ2-4; D not certain. The CDR3 contains 16 residues. Trimming shortened V by 2 bases and J by 2 bases, and 14 bases separated the two germline ends. Germline values: CDR1 SGHRS, CDR2 YFSETQ. This CDR3 reads CASSLPGITTKNIQYF. As DNA, the CDR3 is TGCGCCAGCAGCTTACCGGGTATCACCACCAAAAACATTCAGTACTTC.

In this sample, this clonotype turned up many times. This chain uses TRBV20-1 with TRBJ2-1; no clear D. Per germline, CDR1 DFQATT and CDR2 SNEGSKA (reference sequence). V was cut by 3 bases and J by 5 bases, with 2 bases left in between. The CDR3 is made up of 10 amino acids. CDR3 amino acids: CSASDNEQFF. CDR3 coding DNA: TGCAGTGCTAGCGACAATGAGCAGTTCTTC.

This chain connects TRBV7-9 to TRBJ2-1; D gene ambiguous. V lost 4 bases to trimming and J lost 10 bases, with 11 bases between them. The CDR3 loop spans 12 amino acids. In germline, CDR1 is SEHNR, CDR2 FQNEAQ (reference sequence). The CDR3 DNA follows: TGTGCCAGCAGCTCCCCTATGGGAGAGCAGTTCTTC. Protein sequence: CASSSPMGEQFF. Full variable domain (remainder filled in from reference TRBV7-9 and TRBJ2-1): DTGVSQNPRHKITKRGQNVTFRCDPISEHNRLYWYRQTLGQGPEFLTYFQNEAQLEKSRLLSDRFSAERPKGSFSTLEIQRTEQGDSAMYLCASSSPMGEQFFGPGTRLTVL.

Worth noting for this clonotype: Being one base from a much bigger clone, this may be a read error. The V call is TRBV12-3 or TRBV12-4, the J call TRBJ1-6; 9 nucleotides agree with TRBD1. V was clipped by 6 bases and J by 9 bases; unmatched bases: 9. CDR3 length: 15 amino acids. In nucleotides, the CDR3 is TGTGCCAGCAGGCCGGGACAGGGAGAAATTTCACCCCTCCACTTT. Translated: CASRPGQGEISPLHF.

This clonotype was recorded at least ten times. The V gene is TRBV29-1, the J gene TRBJ2-1; D might be TRBD1 or TRBD2, each matching 6 bases. Germline values: CDR1 SQVTM, CDR2 ANQGSEA. The CDR3 totals 15 residues. V dropped 7 bases and J dropped 6 bases, with 22 bases sitting between them. CDR3 protein: CSDLYWGARGNEQFF. The CDR3 nucleotides read TGCAGCGACCTTTATTGGGGGGCGCGGGGCAATGAGCAGTTCTTC.

This clonotype was seen repeatedly, ten times or more. This chain connects TRBV30 to TRBJ1-1, with TRBD1 identical over 7 bases. Trimming at V came to 1 base and at J to 3 bases, leaving 2 bases not matched to a gene. The CDR3 is 13 amino acids. Germline V gene lookup returns CDR1 GTSNPN and CDR2 SVGIG (reference sequence). This CDR3 is CAWSDDRDTEAFF. DNA for the CDR3: TGTGCCTGGAGTGATGACAGGGACACTGAAGCTTTCTTT.

V usage is TRBV7-9 and J usage is TRBJ1-1; a weak D match, TRBD1 (6 bases). The ends were cut back, 5 bases at V and 2 bases at J, with 15 bases in the middle. The germline gives CDR1 SEHNR, CDR2 FQNEAQ (reference sequence). The CDR3 loop spans 15 amino acids. The CDR3 coding sequence is TGTGCCAGCAGCGAGAACAGGGTCTTTAACACTGAAGCTTTCTTT. Translation: CASSENRVFNTEAFF.

V usage is TRBV9 and J usage is TRBJ2-4, with D tentatively TRBD1 or TRBD2 (5 bases each). The germline V and J ends were trimmed by 5 bases and 5 bases, with 17 bases remaining between them. The CDR3 extends over 15 amino acids. The germline V gene encodes CDR1 SGDLS and CDR2 YYNGEE. The CDR3 loop is CASSRSLQEENIQYF. As DNA, the CDR3 is TGTGCCAGCAGTCGTAGCTTACAGGAGGAAAACATTCAGTACTTC.

The chain employs TRBV15 and TRBJ2-1, with 7 bases identical to TRBD1. V shed 1 base, J shed 3 bases, and the junction held 6 bases outside the gene matches. Germline CDR1 LNHNV, CDR2 YYDKDF (reference sequence). This CDR3 is 16 amino acids long. The CDR3 nucleotides read TGTGCCACCAGCAGAGGAAGACAGGGCGTCTACAATGAGCAGTTCTTC. Translated, it gives CATSRGRQGVYNEQFF.